What follows are 6 T cell receptor beta chains derived from one specimen sequenced in a study of radiation and T cells in renal cell carcinoma. Indicated time point: baseline pretreatment blood. Documented treatment: 15 Gy SBRT to primary tumor, nephrectomy 4 weeks later. Some clones are missing from TCRdb's copy, which holds only in-frame ones; the method was immunoSEQ multiplex PCR. The repertoire includes about 130,000 clones, approximately 91% of them detected once, and 9.5% to 15% sits in the top ten. Sequenced here: blood, sampled from a patient whose treatment included radiotherapy and nephrectomy. Source of these receptors: a woman aged 45 to 65 with renal cell carcinoma.

V usage is TRBV19 and J usage is TRBJ1-4; no clear D gene. The CDR3 has 16 residues. Looked up from germline, CDR1 is LNHDA and CDR2 is SQIVND (reference sequence). V was pared by 4 bases and J by 7 bases, with 19 bases between. The CDR3 DNA sequence: TGTGCCAGTAGTACCGGGAGGCTGGGGTCGGGTGAAAAACTGTTTTTT. Translating gives CASSTGRLGSGEKLFF. The variable domain in full, completed from reference TRBV19 and TRBJ1-4, reads DGGITQSPKYLFRKEGQNVTLSCEQNLNHDAMYWYRQDPGQGLRLIYYSQIVNDFQKGDIAEGYSVSREKKESFPLTVTSAQKNPTAFYLCASSTGRLGSGEKLFFGSGTQLSVL.

The rearrangement links TRBV5-6 to TRBJ1-5, with 9 bases identical to TRBD1. V lost 6 bases, J lost 1 base, and 8 bases stayed unmatched. The germline gives CDR1 SGHDT, CDR2 YYEEEE. The CDR3 is 16 residues long. The CDR3 DNA reads TGTGCCAGCAACAAAAGGGACAGGGCGAGCAATCAGCCCCAGCATTTT. Protein sequence: CASNKRDRASNQPQHF.

The chain is built from TRBV19 and TRBJ2-5, with D tentatively TRBD2 (6 bases). The V and J ends lost 3 bases and 2 bases respectively, with 10 bases between them. CDR1 is LNHDA, CDR2 SQIVND, per germline (reference sequence). The CDR3 loop spans 14 amino acids. The DNA of the CDR3 is TGTGCCAGTAGTATGGGGACTGTGCAAGAGACCCAGTACTTC. This codes for CASSMGTVQETQYF.

The V and J genes are TRBV18 and TRBJ1-2; D is perhaps TRBD1 (6 bases). Trimming removed 3 bases at V and 2 bases at J, with 19 bases between. CDR1 is KGHSH and CDR2 is LQKENI in the germline V gene. This CDR3 is built from 17 residues. CDR3 nucleotide sequence: TGTGCCAGCTCACCTTATTTACAGGGTGTCCAGAACTATGGCTACACCTTC. Protein product: CASSPYLQGVQNYGYTF.

The chain carries TRBV4-1 and TRBJ2-2; TRBD1 aligns across 7 bases. CDR3 length: 16 amino acids. Germline values: CDR1 MGHRA, CDR2 YSYEKL. The V segment lost 1 base and the J segment 5 bases; nucleotides outside the gene matches: 7. This CDR3 reads CASSQVPGGSTGELFF. The DNA of the CDR3 is TGCGCCAGCAGCCAAGTACCAGGGGGAAGTACCGGGGAGCTGTTTTTT.

The chain couples TRBV19 to TRBJ1-4; D gene ambiguous. V was pared by 3 bases and J by 2 bases, with 10 bases between. The germline V gene has CDR1 LNHDA and CDR2 SQIVND (reference sequence). The CDR3 totals 15 residues. This CDR3 reads CASSIVQRTNEKLFF. The CDR3 DNA follows: TGTGCCAGTAGTATTGTTCAGAGGACTAATGAAAAACTGTTTTTT.